A selection of T cell receptor beta chains follows, all from one sample in a study of blood T cell repertoires in COVID-19. Measured with immunoSEQ multiplex PCR; TCRdb has only the in-frame clones, and not every one. The data hold about 190,000 clones, with about 86% observed a single time. Sequenced sample: peripheral blood. The receptors were gathered from a woman in her 30s with active or convalescent COVID-19. Each CDR3 is given with its conserved first and last residue. The order of the fields is V gene, clone size, J gene, D gene, CDR3 DNA, CDR3 protein. The D gene is left open where the match is weak. Size values are once, few and many counts, or a class for expanded clones, and some rows have none.

TRBV11-3	.	TRBJ2-1	.	TGTGCCAGCAGCCCGGGGGTGGCAGGGACGGCCAATGAGCAGTTCTTC	CASSPGVAGTANEQFF
TRBV29-1	.	TRBJ2-1	.	TGCAGCTCCGGGACTGGCCACTACAATGAGCAGTTCTTC	CSSGTGHYNEQFF
TRBV28	.	TRBJ1-1	.	TGTGCCAGCAGTGGGGGGGAGGCTGAAGCTTTCTTT	CASSGGEAEAFF
TRBV9	.	TRBJ1-4	TRBD1	TGTGCCAGCAGCGTCACAGGGGGTTATAATGAAAAACTGTTTTTT	CASSVTGGYNEKLFF
TRBV10-2	.	TRBJ2-1	.	TGCGCCAGCAGTGATAGGGGGAGAACGGACAATGAGCAGTTCTTC	CASSDRGRTDNEQFF
TRBV6-5	.	TRBJ1-1	.	TGTGCCAGCAGCCGGGACACCCGACAGAACACTGAAGCTTTCTTT	CASSRDTRQNTEAFF
TRBV28	many	TRBJ2-2	TRBD2	TGTGCCAGCAGTTTATGGAGGCTAGCGGGAGGGCCGGGGGAGCTGTTTTTT	CASSLWRLAGGPGELFF
TRBV4-1	.	TRBJ1-1	TRBD1	TGCGCCAGCAGCCGTTCCGGGACAGGGGGCACTGAAGCTTTCTTT	CASSRSGTGGTEAFF
TRBV15	.	TRBJ2-1	TRBD2	TGTGCCACCAGCAGACTAGCGGGAGGGATAAATGAGCAGTTCTTC	CATSRLAGGINEQFF
TRBV11-2	.	TRBJ2-1	TRBD2	TGTGCCAGCAGCTTCCCGGAGGACCAGCGGGAGTGGAATGAGCAGTTCTTC	CASSFPEDQREWNEQFF
TRBV18	.	TRBJ2-3	.	TGTGCCAGCTCACCACCGGGGCCCTTTACAGATACGCAGTATTTT	CASSPPGPFTDTQYF
TRBV14	.	TRBJ1-6	TRBD1	TGTGCCAGCAGCGAAACAGGGGGTTATAATTCACCCCTCCACTTT	CASSETGGYNSPLHF
TRBV29-1	.	TRBJ1-2	.	TGCAGCGTTCGGACAAATTCTAACTATGGCTACACCTTC	CSVRTNSNYGYTF
TRBV7-9	.	TRBJ1-2	.	TGTGCCAGCAGATTAGAAGGCGGGAGCTCCTATGGCTACACCTTC	CASRLEGGSSYGYTF
TRBV10-2	.	TRBJ1-5	TRBD1	TGCGCCAGCAGCCCCGGGGGACAGGGGAGGCAGCCCCAGCATTTT	CASSPGGQGRQPQHF
TRBV6-1	.	TRBJ1-5	.	TGTGCCAGCAGTGAAGCGTCGGCAGCGGGCAATCAGCCCCAGCATTTT	CASSEASAAGNQPQHF
TRBV7-2	.	TRBJ2-2	TRBD2	TGTGCCAGCAGCTTAAGAGCCGGGACTAGCCGCGCCGGGGAGCTGTTTTTT	CASSLRAGTSRAGELFF
TRBV3-1/TRBV3-2	.	TRBJ1-6	.	TGTGCCAGCAGCCAAGACCCGAATTCACCCCTCCACTTT	CASSQDPNSPLHF
TRBV7-8	.	TRBJ1-2	.	TGTGCCAGCAGCTTTTACGTGACGGGGGTGGACTATGGCTACACCTTC	CASSFYVTGVDYGYTF
TRBV4-2	.	TRBJ2-1	TRBD2	TGTGCCAGCAGCCAAGTTGGACTAGCGGGGGGGCAAGGCAATGAGCAGTTCTTC	CASSQVGLAGGQGNEQFF
TRBV6-5	.	TRBJ1-1	.	TGTGCCAGCTCCGAGGATCGGACTGAAGCTTTCTTT	CASSEDRTEAFF
TRBV7-2	once	TRBJ2-3	TRBD2	TGTGCCAGCAGCTTCGCGGGAGGAAAGGATACGCAGTATTTT	CASSFAGGKDTQYF
TRBV29-1	.	TRBJ2-7	.	TGCAGCGTTGGTCGCAGGGGTTCCTACGAGCAGTACTTC	CSVGRRGSYEQYF
TRBV6-5	.	TRBJ2-1	TRBD2	TGTGCCAGCAGTTTGACTAGCGGGAGCTACAATGAGCAGTTCTTC	CASSLTSGSYNEQFF
TRBV5-4	.	TRBJ1-3	.	TGTGCCAGCAGCTTTCGAGGGTGGGCTGGAAACACCATATATTTT	CASSFRGWAGNTIYF
TRBV11-2	.	TRBJ2-1	TRBD2	TGTGCCAGCAGCCTGACTAGCGGGAGGGGGGATGAGCAGTTCTTC	CASSLTSGRGDEQFF
TRBV5-1	few	TRBJ1-5	TRBD1	TGCGCCAGCAGCTTGGGACAGGGAGGCGATCAGCCCCAGCATTTT	CASSLGQGGDQPQHF
TRBV30	.	TRBJ1-1	.	TGTGCCTGGTCGGACAGTATGAACACTGAAGCTTTCTTT	CAWSDSMNTEAFF
TRBV12-3/TRBV12-4	.	TRBJ1-1	.	TGTGCCAGCAGTCCCGGCGGATCTGAAGCTTTCTTT	CASSPGGSEAFF
TRBV19	.	TRBJ1-2	TRBD1	TGTGCCAGTAAGACAGGGGGGCCTGGCTACACCTTC	CASKTGGPGYTF
TRBV28	.	TRBJ2-7	TRBD2	TGTGCCAGCAGTTTACTCATGGGGGGGACCATATTAGTAGAGCAGTACTTC	CASSLLMGGTILVEQYF
TRBV12-2	.	TRBJ1-2	.	TGTGCAAGTCGCTGGCCCCGGTCCTCGTGGACAGGGGATTTCTATGGCTACACCTTC	CASRWPRSSWTGDFYGYTF
TRBV19	few	TRBJ2-1	TRBD2	TGTGCCAGTAACCGACTAGCGGGTTACTCCTACAATGAGCAGTTCTTC	CASNRLAGYSYNEQFF
TRBV5-1	.	TRBJ1-2	TRBD1	TGCGCCAGCACCTCTAGCCCGACAGGGGATGGCTACACCTTC	CASTSSPTGDGYTF
TRBV6-5	.	TRBJ1-2	TRBD1	TGTGCCAGCAGGCGGACAGGGGGCGGCTACACCTTC	CASRRTGGGYTF
TRBV13	.	TRBJ1-2	TRBD1	TGTGCCAGCAGCTTAGGGACAGGGGGCGAACTTTCATATGGCTACACCTTC	CASSLGTGGELSYGYTF
TRBV5-6	.	TRBJ2-1	TRBD2	TGTGCCAGCCTACTAGCGGGGGGGTTCGATGAGCAGTTCTTC	CASLLAGGFDEQFF
TRBV7-2	.	TRBJ2-7	.	TGTGCCAGCAGCTTAGTATTGGGAGATACTTACGAGCAGTACTTC	CASSLVLGDTYEQYF
TRBV3-1/TRBV3-2	.	TRBJ1-4	.	TGTGCCAGCAGCCAACCCGGGTGGGAAAAACTGTTTTTT	CASSQPGWEKLFF
TRBV9	.	TRBJ2-2	.	TGTGCCAGCAGCGTAGGTAGGGGCAGTGCGAACACCGGGGAGCTGTTTTTT	CASSVGRGSANTGELFF
TRBV5-1	.	TRBJ2-2	TRBD1	TGCGCCAGCAGCGCCGACGCCGGGACAGGGACCGGGGAGCTGTTTTTT	CASSADAGTGTGELFF
TRBV10-2	.	TRBJ2-2	TRBD2	TGCGCCAGCAAATCAGCGGGAGAGAAAGCCGGGGAGCTGTTTTTT	CASKSAGEKAGELFF
TRBV6-5	.	TRBJ2-1	.	TGTGCCAGCACCTCGGGCAGGGGAAATGAGCAGTTCTTC	CASTSGRGNEQFF
TRBV27	.	TRBJ1-2	.	TGTGCCACCAGTTTGGGGCAGGGCTATGGCTACACCTTC	CATSLGQGYGYTF
TRBV25-1	.	TRBJ2-1	.	TGTGCCAGCAGAGAAACTAGCTTTAATGAGCAGTTCTTC	CASRETSFNEQFF
TRBV28	.	TRBJ2-5	TRBD2	TGTGCCAGCAGACCCCTAGCGGGAGGGCCAGAGACCCAGTACTTC	CASRPLAGGPETQYF
TRBV18	.	TRBJ1-1	.	TGTGCCAGCTCACCGATGGGAGAAACTGAAGCTTTCTTT	CASSPMGETEAFF
TRBV19	.	TRBJ2-4	TRBD2	TGTGCCAGTAGTGGACGTCTAGCGGGGGGGCCGGACATTCAGTACTTC	CASSGRLAGGPDIQYF
TRBV27	.	TRBJ1-1	.	TGTGCCAGCAGTTTCCGGGGGGCGAGAACTGAAGCTTTCTTT	CASSFRGARTEAFF
TRBV19	.	TRBJ2-1	.	TGTGCCAGTAAATGGCAGGGGAAGCGGAATGAGCAGTTCTTC	CASKWQGKRNEQFF
TRBV10-1	.	TRBJ2-7	.	TGCGCCAGAACAAAATACGAGCAGTACTTC	CARTKYEQYF
TRBV28	.	TRBJ1-2	TRBD1	TGTGCCAGCAGTTTATTTACAGGGGGCTATGGCTACACCTTC	CASSLFTGGYGYTF
TRBV12-5	.	TRBJ1-1	TRBD1	TGTGCTAGTGGTTTGGGACAGGGGGGGAACACTGAAGCTTTCTTT	CASGLGQGGNTEAFF